This TCR beta chain comes out of a study of OX40 agonist ivuxolimab in advanced cancers. Study overall: The patients got ivuxolimab, which is an agonistic anti-OX40 (CD134) antibody. General study results and limits: CD8+ T cells (on average) carried more expanded clones than CD4+ T cells. Among the lowest peripheral clonal expansion occurred in 0.1-3.0 mg/kg partial responders.

This table comes from immunoSEQ multiplex PCR, and its TCRdb copy is limited to in-frame clones, with some not included. There are roughly 46,000 clones in the sample; approximately 91% occur only once, and 12% lies in the top ten. This clone occurred a few times. Its antigen is unknown. The CDR3 has 14 amino acids. V shed 5 bases and J 8 bases; nucleotides not matched to a gene: 9. Germline V gene lookup returns CDR1 MNHEY and CDR2 SMNVEV (reference sequence). The chain recombines TRBV27 with TRBJ1-1; 9 bases line up with TRBD1. Here the sequenced sample was CD4+ or CD8+ T cells sorted from blood, taken in a trial of the OX40 agonist ivuxolimab. The TCR originated in an adult with an advanced solid tumor such as melanoma, head and neck, liver or kidney cancer. In DNA, the CDR3 is TGTGCCAGCAGTCCCCCGGGACAGGGCCTAGAAGCTTTCTTT. Protein: CASSPPGQGLEAFF.